Given below is one TCR beta chain in context. The antigen remains unidentified. Deletions cut 5 bases from V and 2 bases from J, with 14 bases between. The CDR3 contains 14 residues. From germline, CDR1 is SGHKS and CDR2 YYEKEE (reference sequence). Uncontrolled infection, other autoimmune disease, pregnancy or lactation barred patients from enrollment. PBMCs stemmed from under 11 ml fresh peripheral blood. The source of the sample is a study of T cells in Graves' hyperthyroidism and ophthalmopathy. Study-wide background: Peripheral blood sampling occurred at initial diagnosis, before any treatment.

Study-wide results and caveats: Blood held most thyroid clonotypes expanded above 0.001 frequency.

RNA transcripts provided the source from which TCR beta CDR3 regions were amplified. A first-round RT-PCR of the TCR CDR3 used the HTBI primer set. TCRdb independently ran MiXCR on the multiplex PCR reads; one entry per CDR3 protein. The table lists around 490,000 distinct CDR3 sequences, about 20% of them singletons, with over 45% in the top ten. Sequencing input: blood. The source of this sequence is a man in his forties or fifties with Graves' ophthalmopathy. This chain joins TRBV5-5 and TRBJ2-7, with D hard to call. The CDR3 DNA reads TGTGCCAGCAGGTTTCCCGGGTCCACCTACGAGCAGTACTTC. Its translation: CASRFPGSTYEQYF. Full variable domain (outside the CDR3, taken from reference TRBV5-5 and TRBJ2-7): DAGVTQSPTHLIKTRGQQVTLRCSPISGHKSVSWYQQVLGQGPQFIFQYYEKEERGRGNFPDRFSARQFPNYSSELNVNALLLGDSALYLCASRFPGSTYEQYFGPGTRLTVT.